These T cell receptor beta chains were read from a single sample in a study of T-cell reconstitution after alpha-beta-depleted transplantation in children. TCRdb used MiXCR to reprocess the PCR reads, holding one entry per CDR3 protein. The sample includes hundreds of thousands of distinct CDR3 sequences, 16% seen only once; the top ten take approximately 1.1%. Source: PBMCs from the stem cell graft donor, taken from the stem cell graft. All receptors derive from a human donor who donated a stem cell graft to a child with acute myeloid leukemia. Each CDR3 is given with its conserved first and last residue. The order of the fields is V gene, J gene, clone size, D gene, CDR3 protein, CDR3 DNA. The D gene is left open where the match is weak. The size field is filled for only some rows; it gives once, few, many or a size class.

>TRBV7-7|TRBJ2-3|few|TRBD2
CASSPVSSGGLGTQYF
TGTGCCAGCAGTCCAGTGTCTAGCGGGGGTTTGGGTACGCAGTATTTT
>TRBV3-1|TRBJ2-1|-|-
CASSQGTRDNEQFF
TGTGCCAGCAGCCAAGGAACAAGGGACAATGAGCAGTTCTTC
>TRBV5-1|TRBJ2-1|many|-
CASSLASRGNEQFF
TGCGCCAGCAGCTTGGCGAGCCGGGGCAATGAGCAGTTCTTC
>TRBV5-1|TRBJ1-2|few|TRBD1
CASNFGTADGYTF
TGCGCCAGCAACTTCGGGACAGCCGATGGCTACACCTTC
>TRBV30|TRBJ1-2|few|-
CAWRGRGVRYGYTF
TGTGCCTGGAGAGGTAGAGGGGTCCGCTATGGCTACACCTTC
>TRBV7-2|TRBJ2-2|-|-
CASSLRQEYTGEPFF
TGTGCCAGCAGCTTACGACAGGAGTACACCGGGGAGCCGTTTTTT
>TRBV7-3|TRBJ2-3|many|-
CASSLQGDRTDTQYF
TGTGCCAGCAGCTTACAGGGTGATCGCACAGATACGCAGTATTTT
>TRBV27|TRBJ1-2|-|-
CASAPGAAGTSYGYTF
TGTGCCAGCGCCCCGGGAGCCGCGGGGACTTCCTATGGCTACACCTTC
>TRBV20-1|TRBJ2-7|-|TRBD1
CSAIRDSSYEQYF
TGCAGTGCTATAAGGGACAGTTCCTACGAGCAGTACTTC
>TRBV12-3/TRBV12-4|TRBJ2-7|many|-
CASKDRGPYEQYF
TGTGCCAGCAAAGACCGGGGACCCTACGAGCAGTACTTC
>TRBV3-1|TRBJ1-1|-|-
CASSRHEFEAFF
TGTGCCAGCAGCCGACACGAATTTGAAGCTTTCTTT
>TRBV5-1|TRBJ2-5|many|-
CASSLVVKETQYF
TGCGCCAGCAGCTTGGTGGTAAAAGAGACCCAGTACTTC
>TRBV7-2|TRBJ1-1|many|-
CASSLVARQAKAFF
TGTGCCAGCAGCTTAGTTGCGAGGCAGGCTAAAGCTTTCTTT
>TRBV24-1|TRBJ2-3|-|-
CATELTESGTDTQYF
TGTGCCACGGAACTGACAGAGTCGGGGACAGATACGCAGTATTTT
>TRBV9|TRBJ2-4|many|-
CASSVARRAKNIQYF
TGTGCCAGCAGCGTCGCCCGGCGGGCCAAAAACATTCAGTACTTC
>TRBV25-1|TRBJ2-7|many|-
CASIGRYEQYF
TGTGCCAGCATTGGGCGCTACGAGCAGTACTTC
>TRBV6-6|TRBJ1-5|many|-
CASSSDRLQPQHF
TGTGCCAGCAGTTCTGATCGGTTACAGCCCCAGCATTTT
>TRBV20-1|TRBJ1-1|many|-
CSARDSQLRTEAFF
TGCAGTGCTAGAGATTCACAGCTTAGGACTGAAGCTTTCTTT
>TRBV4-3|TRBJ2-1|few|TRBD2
CASSQEPSGEYNEQFF
TGCGCCAGCAGCCAGGAACCTAGCGGGGAATACAATGAGCAGTTCTTC
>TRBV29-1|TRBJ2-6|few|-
CSVATATSGANVLTF
TGCAGCGTTGCGACGGCGACCTCTGGGGCCAACGTCCTGACTTTC
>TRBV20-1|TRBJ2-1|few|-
CSARDGSAGVHEQFF
TGCAGTGCTAGAGATGGTTCGGCAGGGGTCCATGAGCAGTTCTTC
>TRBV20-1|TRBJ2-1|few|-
CSAELWGDYNEQFF
TGCAGTGCTGAGTTGTGGGGTGACTACAATGAGCAGTTCTTC
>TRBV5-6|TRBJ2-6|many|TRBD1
CASRRQGDNVLTF
TGTGCCAGCAGGCGACAGGGAGACAACGTCCTGACTTTC
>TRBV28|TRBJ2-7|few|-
CASRRSRVAHEQYF
TGTGCCAGCAGGAGATCTAGGGTGGCCCACGAGCAGTACTTC
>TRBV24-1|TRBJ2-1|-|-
CATSDLTAIGPHEQFF
TGTGCCACCAGTGATTTGACGGCGATCGGCCCCCATGAGCAGTTCTTC
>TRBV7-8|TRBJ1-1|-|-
CASSLGLLAEAFF
TGTGCCAGCAGCTTAGGTCTATTGGCTGAAGCTTTCTTT
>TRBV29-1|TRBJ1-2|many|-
CSVDKETNYGYTF
TGCAGCGTTGATAAGGAGACTAACTATGGCTACACCTTC
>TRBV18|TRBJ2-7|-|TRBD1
CASSQGGTGIYEQYF
TGTGCCAGCTCACAAGGAGGGACAGGGATCTACGAGCAGTACTTC
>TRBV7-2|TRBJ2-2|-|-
CASRLVSGELFF
TGTGCCAGCAGGCTAGTCTCCGGGGAGCTGTTTTTT
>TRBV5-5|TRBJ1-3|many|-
CASSLGVLLSGNTIYF
TGTGCCAGCAGCTTGGGGGTCCTCCTCTCTGGAAACACCATATATTTT
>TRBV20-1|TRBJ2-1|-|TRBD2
CSASDFSGASYNEQFF
TGCAGTGCTAGTGATTTTAGCGGGGCCTCCTACAATGAGCAGTTCTTC
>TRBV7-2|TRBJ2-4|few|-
CASSNPETSLGKNIQYF
TGTGCCAGCAGCAATCCGGAAACTAGCTTAGGCAAAAACATTCAGTACTTC
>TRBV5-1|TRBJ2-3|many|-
CASSLESISTDTQYF
TGCGCCAGCAGCCTGGAGTCTATTAGCACAGATACGCAGTATTTT
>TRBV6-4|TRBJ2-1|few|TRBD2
CASSDQAGVYNEQFF
TGTGCCAGCAGTGACCAAGCGGGGGTTTACAATGAGCAGTTCTTC
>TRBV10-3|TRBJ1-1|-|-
CAISESPGTVNTEAFF
TGTGCCATCAGTGAGTCCCCGGGAACCGTGAACACTGAAGCTTTCTTT
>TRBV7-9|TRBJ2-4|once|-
CASSLTGTTSAWNIQYF
TGTGCCAGCAGCTTAACCGGGACAACTTCGGCTTGGAACATTCAGTACTTC
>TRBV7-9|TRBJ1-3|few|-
CASSPGAGTGNTIYF
TGTGCCAGCAGCCCGGGTGCGGGAACTGGAAACACCATATATTTT
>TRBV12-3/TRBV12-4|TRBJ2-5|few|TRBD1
CASSLFDRVSETQYF
TGTGCCAGCAGCCTATTCGACAGGGTTTCAGAGACCCAGTACTTC
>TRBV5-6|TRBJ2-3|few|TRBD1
CASRGGQVTTDTQYF
TGTGCCAGCAGGGGTGGACAGGTCACCACAGATACGCAGTATTTT
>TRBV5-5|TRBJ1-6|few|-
CASGRANENSPLHF
TGTGCCAGCGGCAGGGCGAATGAAAATTCACCCCTCCACTTT
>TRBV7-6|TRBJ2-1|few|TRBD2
CASSSEAGDYNEQFF
TGTGCCAGCAGCTCCGAGGCGGGGGACTACAATGAGCAGTTCTTC
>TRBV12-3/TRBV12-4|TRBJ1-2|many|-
CASSLGGQVFGYTF
TGTGCCAGCAGTTTGGGGGGACAAGTATTCGGCTACACCTTC
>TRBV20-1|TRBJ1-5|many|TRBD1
CSARGSGGPNQPQHF
TGCAGTGCTAGAGGTTCAGGGGGCCCCAATCAGCCCCAGCATTTT
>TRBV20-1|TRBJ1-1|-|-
CSARDGRPVMNTEAFF
TGCAGTGCTAGAGATGGCAGGCCCGTGATGAACACTGAAGCTTTCTTT
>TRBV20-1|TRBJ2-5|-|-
CSANRDSRETQYF
TGCAGTGCTAACCGGGACTCCAGAGAGACCCAGTACTTC
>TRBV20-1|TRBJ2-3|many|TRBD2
CSARMRGDTDTQYF
TGCAGTGCTAGAATGCGGGGGGACACAGATACGCAGTATTTT